Each of the 5 T cell receptor beta chains below was sequenced from the same sample in a study of T cells in Graves' hyperthyroidism and ophthalmopathy. The TCR beta CDR3 regions underwent amplification using RNA transcripts as the source. The HTBI set primed first-round TCR CDR3 RT-PCR. TCRdb reprocessed the multiplex PCR reads via MiXCR and lists one record per CDR3 protein. Among 800,000 or so distinct CDR3 sequences, 35% to 45% were seen once, and the ten largest hold approximately 10%. The sequencing input was blood. These TCRs come from a man aged 18 to 29 with Graves' hyperthyroidism.

This clonotype was seen only once. The chain carries TRBV9 and TRBJ2-7; the D gene is possibly TRBD2 (5 bases). CDR1 is SGDLS and CDR2 is YYNGEE in the germline V gene. The CDR3 has 14 residues. Trimming stripped 5 bases from V and 0 bases from J, with 12 bases between. The DNA of the CDR3 is TGTGCCAGCAGGCCGGGAAAGTACTCCTACGAGCAGTACTTC. Encoded protein: CASRPGKYSYEQYF.

This clonotype was counted only a few times. V gene TRBV7-9 combines with J gene TRBJ2-7, with unresolved D. CDR3 length equals 16 residues. Germline assignment: CDR1 SEHNR and CDR2 FQNEAQ (reference sequence). V lost 3 bases and J lost 3, with 18 bases in between. The CDR3 nucleotides are TGTGCCAGCAGCTTCGTACCGGCCCGGGCCCACTACGAGCAGTACTTC. It codes for CASSFVPARAHYEQYF.

The chain joins TRBV29-1 to TRBJ1-2; TRBD1 might be the D (5 bases). Between the trimmed V and J ends, which lost 3 bases and 5 bases, there was a span of 16 bases. This CDR3 region has 14 residues. The germline V gene has CDR1 SQVTM and CDR2 ANQGSEA. The CDR3 nucleotides read TGCAGCGTTGATGGGGGGACCGAGCAGTATGGCTACACCTTC. Its translation: CSVDGGTEQYGYTF.

Turning to this clonotype: A clone one base away is much larger, so this may be a read error. CDR3: CATSRAMRYEQHF. The DNA for the CDR3 is TGTGCCACCAGCAGAGCAATGCGTTACGAGCAGCACTTC. The rearrangement links TRBV15 to TRBJ2-7, with unresolved D. The CDR3 length is 13 residues. Germline lookup yields CDR1 LNHNV and CDR2 YYDKDF (reference sequence).

This clonotype was picked up a small number of times. In nucleotides, the CDR3 is TGTGCCAGCAGGAATGGACAGTTGGGCTATGGCTACACCTTC. This sequence encodes CASRNGQLGYGYTF. The V call is TRBV5-6, the J call TRBJ1-2; TRBD1 might be the D (6 bases). The V end lost 5 bases, the J end lost 4 bases, and 15 bases lay between the germline ends. Germline V gene sequence: CDR1 SGHDT, CDR2 YYEEEE. The CDR3 contains 14 residues.